This T cell receptor beta chain was sequenced during a study of blood T cells in healthy people across ages. Overall study results and limits: Roughly linear declines in TCR beta diversity per million T cells occurred with age. Both naive CD4+ cell counts and diversity were greater in long-lived donors than in aged donors.

V gave up 4 bases and J gave up 7 bases, with 14 bases separating them. This CDR3 has 14 residues. Germline CDR1 reads DFQATT; CDR2 reads SNEGSKA (reference sequence). Next came a second PCR, run for about 6 to 12 cycles, which used a sample-barcoded 5' primer along with a J-beta primer mix. A minimum of 3 million CDR3-containing paired-end reads was obtained for each sample. TCRdb ran MiXCR on the 5' RACE reads and lists one entry per CDR3 protein. The repertoire has fewer than 750,000 distinct CDR3 sequences, around half of them found once; the top ten carry roughly 25%. In the case of this clonotype: Its specificity is unknown.

Sequences were obtained from blood. This chain connects TRBV20-1 to TRBJ1-6, with D unresolved. The receptor comes from an elderly man in good health. In DNA, the CDR3 is TGCAGTGCTACCCGGGAGTTACGGAATTCACCCCTCCACTTT. Encoded protein: CSATRELRNSPLHF.